These 27 T cell receptor beta chains were sequenced from one sample in a study of T cell clonotyping in hematopoietic cell transplantation. Libraries were prepared by immunoSEQ multiplex PCR; TCRdb keeps only in-frame clonotypes and omits some of them. The table shows over 8,000 clones, with about nine tenths occurring only once. Time point given: recipient sample about 28 days before transplant, after cytoreduction. This specimen consisted of peripheral blood mononuclear cells, obtained before stem cell transplant. The receptors come from a woman in her fifties or sixties with chronic myeloid leukemia. Some clones in this sample may be carry-over from other donors' samples.

V is TRBV4-2 and J is TRBJ1-5, with D unresolved. V dropped 5 bases and J dropped 2 bases, with 13 bases sitting between them. The germline V gene encodes CDR1 LGHNA and CDR2 YNFKEQ. CDR3 length: 15 amino acids. CDR3 nucleotide sequence: TGTGCCAGCAGCAACCGCGGAGATGGCAATCAGCCCCAGCATTTT. Translation gives CASSNRGDGNQPQHF.

The DNA of the CDR3 is TGCGCCAGCAGCTCCTCCACGGGTACGAACACCGGGGAGCTGTTTTTT. Its translation: CASSSSTGTNTGELFF. The chain combines TRBV5-1 with TRBJ2-2; D ambiguous. CDR3 length equals 16 residues. Trimming shortened V by 3 bases and J by 0 bases, and 12 bases separated the two germline ends. Germline V gives CDR1 SGHRS, CDR2 YFSETQ.

The chain recombines TRBV7-2 with TRBJ2-1, with D maybe TRBD1 (6 bases). Germline CDR1 reads SGHTA; CDR2 reads FQGNSA. V shed 7 bases and J shed 9 bases, with 22 bases lying between them. The CDR3 is made up of 15 amino acids. The CDR3 DNA is TGTGCCAGCATCCTACAGAGGGGACAATACGGTGAGCAGTTCTTC. Amino acids: CASILQRGQYGEQFF. Complete variable domain (other parts from reference TRBV7-2 and TRBJ2-1): GAGVSQSPSNKVTEKGKDVELRCDPISGHTALYWYRQSLGQGLEFLIYFQGNSAPDKSGLPSDRFSAERTGGSVSTLTIQRTQQEDSAVYLCASILQRGQYGEQFFGPGTRLTVL.

CDR3 region: CASSVNGNSYF. The CDR3 coding sequence is TGTGCCAGCAGTGTAAACGGGAATTCTTACTTC. V gene TRBV6-1 combines with J gene TRBJ2-7, with a tentative D call TRBD2 (5 bases). This CDR3 region has 11 residues. Germline V gives CDR1 MNHNS, CDR2 SASEGT. V lost 4 bases and J 13 bases, leaving 14 bases between the germline ends.

The V gene is TRBV5-1, the J gene TRBJ2-3, with 7 positions matching TRBD2. The CDR3 runs 14 residues. Germline V lookup: CDR1 SGHRS, CDR2 YFSETQ. The trim removed 3 bases at V and 3 bases at J, leaving 4 bases unmatched. The CDR3, as DNA: TGCGCCAGCAGCTCCACCGGGAGGACAGATACGCAGTATTTT. The encoded protein is CASSSTGRTDTQYF.

The chain couples TRBV5-6 to TRBJ1-1; TRBD1 is a possible D gene (6 bases). The germline V gene has CDR1 SGHDT and CDR2 YYEEEE. V lost 2 bases to trimming and J lost 5 bases, with 13 bases between them. This CDR3 has 14 amino acids. The CDR3 region is CASSFDRIGTEAFF. The CDR3 DNA reads TGTGCCAGCAGCTTTGACAGGATAGGAACTGAAGCTTTCTTT.

There are a few counts of this clone. V usage is TRBV7-3 and J usage is TRBJ1-2; the D gene is possibly TRBD1 (5 bases). Germline CDR1 SGHTA, CDR2 FQGTGA. The V gene lost 2 bases and the J gene lost 8 bases, with 12 bases spanning the gap. This CDR3 spans 13 amino acids. The CDR3 here is CASSLQGLGGYTF. For the CDR3, the DNA is TGTGCCAGCAGCTTACAGGGCCTCGGGGGCTACACCTTC.

This rearrangement joins TRBV5-4 to TRBJ2-3; D is perhaps TRBD2 (5 bases). Trimming took off 4 bases at V and 2 bases at J, with 17 bases between the two ends. The CDR3 has 16 amino acids. The germline gives CDR1 SGHNT, CDR2 YYREEE (reference sequence). CDR3 region: CASSKVLAESTDTQYF. CDR3 in DNA: TGTGCCAGCAGCAAGGTGCTAGCTGAATCCACAGATACGCAGTATTTT.

This clone was seen a few times. The rearrangement joins TRBV6-1 to TRBJ2-2, with D unclear. Germline assignment: CDR1 MNHNS and CDR2 SASEGT. V gave up 0 bases and J gave up 0 bases, with 14 bases separating them. The CDR3 has 18 amino acids. The CDR3 coding sequence is TGTGCCAGCAGTGAAGCGCTTTTGGGAAGCGCGAACACCGGGGAGCTGTTTTTT. Translated: CASSEALLGSANTGELFF.

The gene calls are TRBV28 and TRBJ1-1; 8 bases line up with TRBD1. The CDR3 extends over 14 amino acids. Germline V gives CDR1 MDHEN, CDR2 SYDVKM. Germline trimming cut 7 bases from V and 3 bases from J; bases unmatched to any gene: 7. The DNA of the CDR3 is TGTGCCAGCATTCCCCGACAGGGGTACACTGAAGCTTTCTTT. It yields the protein CASIPRQGYTEAFF. Full variable domain (missing parts from reference TRBV28 and TRBJ1-1): DVKVTQSSRYLVKRTGEKVFLECVQDMDHENMFWYRQDPGLGLRLIYFSYDVKMKEKGDIPEGYSVSREKKERFSLILESASTNQTSMYLCASIPRQGYTEAFFGQGTRLTVV.

This chain joins TRBV6-5 and TRBJ1-1; D is uncertain. Deletions cut 0 bases from V and 1 base from J, with 9 bases between. Germline V gene data show CDR1 as MNHEY and CDR2 as SVGAGI. The length of the CDR3 is 15 residues. CDR3 sequence reads: CASSYSPGKNTEAFF. CDR3 coding DNA: TGTGCCAGCAGTTACTCGCCGGGCAAGAACACTGAAGCTTTCTTT.

The chain combines TRBV29-1 with TRBJ2-7; D is possibly TRBD1 or TRBD2 (5 bases each). This CDR3 is built from 13 residues. Germline CDR1 SQVTM, CDR2 ANQGSEA. Trimming removed 5 bases at V and 0 bases at J, with 11 bases between. In DNA form, the CDR3 reads TGCAGCGTTTCCGGGACCAACTCCTACGAGCAGTACTTC. This gives the protein CSVSGTNSYEQYF.

V and J are TRBV25-1 and TRBJ2-7; no firm D call. V lost 3 bases to trimming and J lost 6 bases, with 6 bases between them. The germline V gene encodes CDR1 MGHDK and CDR2 SYGVNS. The CDR3 extends over 11 amino acids. The CDR3 protein is CASSDSVEQYF. CDR3 nucleotides: TGTGCCAGCAGTGATTCTGTCGAGCAGTACTTC.

This sequence joins TRBV19 and TRBJ2-5; a weak D match, TRBD2 (5 bases). This CDR3 has 15 amino acids. V dropped 4 bases and J dropped 5 bases, with 17 bases sitting between them. Germline V gene lookup returns CDR1 LNHDA and CDR2 SQIVND (reference sequence). The CDR3 is CASSTRRGYKETQYF. For the CDR3, the DNA is TGTGCCAGTAGTACGCGGAGAGGGTATAAGGAGACCCAGTACTTC.

Written as DNA, the CDR3 is TGTGCCAGCAGTGAAGGGGCAGCCTACGAGCAGTACTTC. It codes for CASSEGAAYEQYF. The chain combines TRBV2 with TRBJ2-7, with D unclear. CDR3 size: 13 residues. The V end lost 1 base, the J end lost 2 bases, and 6 bases lay between the germline ends. Germline CDR1 and CDR2: SNHLY and FYNNEI.

The rearrangement links TRBV13 to TRBJ2-7, with D tentatively TRBD1 or TRBD2 (5 bases each). Germline CDR1 is PRHDT and CDR2 is FYEKMQ (reference sequence). Trimming removed 2 bases from V and 0 bases from J, with 8 bases in between. This CDR3 has 14 amino acids. The CDR3 is CASSLWGSSYEQYF. The CDR3 DNA follows: TGTGCCAGCAGCTTATGGGGGAGCTCCTACGAGCAGTACTTC. Full variable domain (rest looked up from reference TRBV13 and TRBJ2-7): AAGVIQSPRHLIKEKRETATLKCYPIPRHDTVYWYQQGPGQDPQFLISFYEKMQSDKGSIPDRFSAQQFSDYHSELNMSSLELGDSALYFCASSLWGSSYEQYFGPGTRLTVT.

This chain uses TRBV2 with TRBJ2-5, with 9 bases matching TRBD2. The CDR3 has 15 residues. V shed 0 bases and J 14 bases; nucleotides not matched to a gene: 13. Germline V gene lookup returns CDR1 SNHLY and CDR2 FYNNEI. CDR3 coding DNA: TGTGCCAGCAGTGAAGCGCTTAGCGATAGCGGGAGAGTTTACTTC. This sequence encodes CASSEALSDSGRVYF.

This chain connects TRBV2 to TRBJ1-4; D possibly corresponds to TRBD1 (5 bases). The CDR3 is 16 amino acids. V lost 6 bases and J 2 bases, leaving 16 bases between the germline ends. From germline, CDR1 is SNHLY and CDR2 FYNNEI. This CDR3 reads CASRLPGGGTNEKLFF. In DNA form, the CDR3 reads TGTGCCAGCAGGCTGCCGGGGGGTGGCACTAATGAAAAACTGTTTTTT.

The chain uses TRBV2 and TRBJ2-1; D possibly corresponds to TRBD1 (5 bases). Germline V gene sequence: CDR1 SNHLY, CDR2 FYNNEI. The V end lost 6 bases, the J end lost 2 bases, and 11 bases lay between the germline ends. The CDR3 covers 14 residues. The CDR3 reads CASSSDRAYNEQFF. DNA for the CDR3: TGTGCCAGCAGCTCAGACAGAGCCTACAATGAGCAGTTCTTC.

The genes are TRBV7-2 and TRBJ2-5; D ambiguous. Germline V gene sequence: CDR1 SGHTA, CDR2 FQGNSA. This CDR3 contains 13 residues. Trimming took off 5 bases at V and 5 bases at J, with 12 bases between the two ends. The CDR3 nucleotides read TGTGCCAGCAGCCGCGCCCCGGCGGAGACCCAGTACTTC. It encodes CASSRAPAETQYF.

In this sample, this clone turned up once. The V and J genes are TRBV19 and TRBJ2-1; TRBD1 matches at 9 bases. The CDR3 runs to 14 residues. CDR1 LNHDA and CDR2 SQIVND come from the germline V gene (reference sequence). The J segment lost 8 bases and the V segment lost 1 base, leaving 3 bases of the junction unmatched. The CDR3: CASSIGGQGYEQFF. CDR3 DNA sequence: TGTGCCAGTAGTATAGGGGGACAGGGATATGAGCAGTTCTTC.

This rearrangement joins TRBV18 to TRBJ1-3, with D unresolved. The germline V gene encodes CDR1 KGHSH and CDR2 LQKENI. The length of the CDR3 is 15 residues. The V end was cut by 2 bases, the J end by 0 bases, with 8 bases between. CDR3 in DNA: TGTGCCAGCTCACCATCCGGGCACTCTGGAAACACCATATATTTT. Its translation: CASSPSGHSGNTIYF.

The J gene is TRBJ2-1, the V gene TRBV19; 11 positions match TRBD2. V lost 6 bases to trimming and J lost 4 bases; unmatched junction nucleotides: 5. The CDR3 has 15 amino acids. Per germline, CDR1 LNHDA and CDR2 SQIVND (reference sequence). The CDR3 sequence is CASSRIAGGYNEQFF. In nucleotides, the CDR3 is TGTGCCAGTAGCCGTATAGCGGGGGGGTACAATGAGCAGTTCTTC.

This clone was recorded only once. The rearrangement uses TRBV19 and TRBJ2-5; D is undetermined. The CDR3 consists of 15 residues. Trimming shortened V by 5 bases and J by 5 bases, and 18 bases separated the two germline ends. Germline assignment: CDR1 LNHDA and CDR2 SQIVND (reference sequence). The CDR3 loop is CASSVGPGPGETQYF. As DNA, the CDR3 is TGTGCCAGTAGTGTCGGACCGGGCCCCGGGGAGACCCAGTACTTC.

V usage is TRBV4-1 and J usage is TRBJ2-7; D not resolved. CDR1 MGHRA and CDR2 YSYEKL come from the germline V gene. The CDR3 spans 15 residues. The V and J ends lost 1 base and 1 base respectively, with 11 bases between them. CDR3 nucleotide sequence: TGCGCCAGCAGCCAAGGGACGGGTTTTTCCTACGAGCAGTACTTC. As protein: CASSQGTGFSYEQYF.

The chain joins TRBV25-1 to TRBJ2-2; D is possibly TRBD1 (5 bases). The V end lost 5 bases, the J end lost 4 bases, and 8 bases lay between the germline ends. This CDR3 has 13 residues. Germline V gene sequence: CDR1 MGHDK, CDR2 SYGVNS. CDR3 DNA sequence: TGTGCCAGCAGTAGCAGGGTCACCGGGGAGCTGTTTTTT. This sequence encodes CASSSRVTGELFF. The variable domain in full, completed from reference TRBV25-1 and TRBJ2-2, reads EADIYQTPRYLVIGTGKKITLECSQTMGHDKMYWYQQDPGMELHLIHYSYGVNSTEKGDLSSESTVSRIRTEHFPLTLESARPSHTSQYLCASSSRVTGELFFGEGSRLTVL.

The gene calls are TRBV6-4 and TRBJ2-2; 11 bases map to TRBD1. This CDR3 is 15 amino acids long. CDR1 and CDR2 (germline): MRHNA, SNTAGT. J was trimmed by 6 bases and V by 0 bases; bases with no gene match: 0. CDR3 in DNA: TGTGCCAGCAGTGACTCGGGACAGGGGGCCGGGGAGCTGTTTTTT. It translates to CASSDSGQGAGELFF.